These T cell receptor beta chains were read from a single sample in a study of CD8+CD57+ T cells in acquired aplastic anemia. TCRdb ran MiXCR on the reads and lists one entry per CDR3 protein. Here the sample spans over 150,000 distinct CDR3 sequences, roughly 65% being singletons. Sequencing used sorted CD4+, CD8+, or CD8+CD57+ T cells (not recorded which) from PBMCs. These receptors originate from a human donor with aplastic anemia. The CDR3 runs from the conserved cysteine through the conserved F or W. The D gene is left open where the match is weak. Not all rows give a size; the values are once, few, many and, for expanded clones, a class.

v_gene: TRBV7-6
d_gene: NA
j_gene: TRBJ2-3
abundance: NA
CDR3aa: CASSLAGRDTQYF
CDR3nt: TGTGCCAGCAGCTTAGCAGGGCGAGATACGCAGTATTTT

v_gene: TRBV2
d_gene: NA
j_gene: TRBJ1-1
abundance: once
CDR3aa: CASRQVEAFF
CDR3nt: TGTGCCAGCAGACAGGTTGAAGCTTTCTTT

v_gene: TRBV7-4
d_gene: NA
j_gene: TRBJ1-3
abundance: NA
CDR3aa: CASSPSRAGNTIYF
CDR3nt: TGTGCCAGCAGCCCAAGCAGGGCTGGAAACACCATATATTTT

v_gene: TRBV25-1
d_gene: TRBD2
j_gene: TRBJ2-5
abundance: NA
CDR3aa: CASSDAGGTETQYF
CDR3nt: TGTGCCAGCAGTGATGCGGGAGGGACAGAGACCCAGTACTTC

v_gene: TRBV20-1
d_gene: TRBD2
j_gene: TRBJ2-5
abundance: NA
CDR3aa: CSAGEGLVEETQYF
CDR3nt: TGCAGTGCTGGGGAGGGACTAGTGGAGGAGACCCAGTACTTC

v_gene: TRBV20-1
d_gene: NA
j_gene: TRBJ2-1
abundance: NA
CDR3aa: CSGKSRGNEQFF
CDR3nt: TGCAGTGGCAAAAGCAGGGGCAATGAGCAGTTCTTC

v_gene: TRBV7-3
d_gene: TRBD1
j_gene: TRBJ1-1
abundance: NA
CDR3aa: CASSQGTGGEAFF
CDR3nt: TGTGCCAGCAGCCAAGGGACAGGGGGTGAAGCTTTCTTT

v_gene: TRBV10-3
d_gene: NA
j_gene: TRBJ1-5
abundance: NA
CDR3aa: CATTDRNPNQPQHF
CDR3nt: TGTGCCACGACGGACCGGAACCCTAATCAGCCCCAGCATTTT

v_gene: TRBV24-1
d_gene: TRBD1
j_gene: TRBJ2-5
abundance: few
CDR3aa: CATSEGGRETQYF
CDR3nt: TGTGCCACCAGTGAAGGGGGCCGAGAGACCCAGTACTTC

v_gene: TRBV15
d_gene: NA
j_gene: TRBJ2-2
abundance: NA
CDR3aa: CATSRTVLGTGELFF
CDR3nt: TGTGCCACCAGCCGGACGGTATTGGGAACCGGGGAGCTGTTTTTT

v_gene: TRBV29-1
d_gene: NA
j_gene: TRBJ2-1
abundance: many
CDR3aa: CSVETEGNYNEQFF
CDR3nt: TGCAGCGTTGAAACGGAGGGAAACTACAATGAGCAGTTCTTC

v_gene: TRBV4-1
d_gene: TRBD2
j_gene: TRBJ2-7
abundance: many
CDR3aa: CASSQESGGRIYEQYF
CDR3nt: TGCGCCAGCAGCCAGGAAAGCGGGGGACGGATCTACGAGCAGTACTTC

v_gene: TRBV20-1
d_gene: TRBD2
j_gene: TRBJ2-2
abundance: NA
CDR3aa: CSARSGGNTGELFF
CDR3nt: TGCAGTGCTAGGAGCGGGGGGAACACCGGGGAGCTGTTTTTT

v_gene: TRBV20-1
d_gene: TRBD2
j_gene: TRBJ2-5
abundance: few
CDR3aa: CSARSFGLAGEGETQYF
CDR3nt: TGCAGTGCTAGATCTTTTGGACTAGCGGGGGAAGGAGAGACCCAGTACTTC

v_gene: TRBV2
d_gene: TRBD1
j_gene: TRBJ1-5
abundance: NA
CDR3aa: CASSEGQGEQPQHF
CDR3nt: TGTGCCAGCAGTGAAGGACAGGGAGAGCAGCCCCAGCATTTT

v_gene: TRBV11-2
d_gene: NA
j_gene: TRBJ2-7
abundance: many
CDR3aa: CASSLGTPTPYEQYF
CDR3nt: TGTGCCAGCAGCTTAGGGACTCCGACCCCCTACGAGCAGTACTTC

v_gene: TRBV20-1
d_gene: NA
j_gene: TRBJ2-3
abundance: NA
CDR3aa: CSAGLEGFPTDTQYF
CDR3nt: TGCAGTGCGGGCCTGGAGGGGTTCCCCACAGATACGCAGTATTTT

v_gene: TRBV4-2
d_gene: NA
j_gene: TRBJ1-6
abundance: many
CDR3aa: CASRRGLTPLHF
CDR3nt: TGTGCCAGCAGGAGGGGGTTAACACCCCTCCACTTT

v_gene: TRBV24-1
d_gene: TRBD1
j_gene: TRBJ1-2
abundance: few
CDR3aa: CATSPGQGNYGYTF
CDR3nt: TGTGCCACCAGTCCTGGACAGGGCAACTATGGCTACACCTTC

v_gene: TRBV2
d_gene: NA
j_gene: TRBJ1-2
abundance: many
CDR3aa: CASSDSGKPNYGYTF
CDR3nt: TGTGCCAGCAGTGATAGTGGGAAACCTAACTATGGCTACACCTTC

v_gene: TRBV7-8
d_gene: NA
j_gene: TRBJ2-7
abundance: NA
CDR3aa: CASSLEGGRDEQYF
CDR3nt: TGTGCCAGCAGCTTAGAGGGGGGCCGCGACGAGCAGTACTTC

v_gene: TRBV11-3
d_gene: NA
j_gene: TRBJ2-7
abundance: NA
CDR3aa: CASSPASYEQYF
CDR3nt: TGTGCCAGCAGCCCGGCCTCCTACGAGCAGTACTTC

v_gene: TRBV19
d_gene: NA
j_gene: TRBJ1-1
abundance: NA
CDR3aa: CASMRRADTEAFF
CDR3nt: TGTGCCAGTATGAGGAGGGCGGACACTGAAGCTTTCTTT

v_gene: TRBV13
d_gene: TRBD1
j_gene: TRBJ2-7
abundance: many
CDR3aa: CASSLEGAVEQYF
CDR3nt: TGTGCCAGCAGCTTAGAGGGGGCGGTCGAGCAGTACTTC

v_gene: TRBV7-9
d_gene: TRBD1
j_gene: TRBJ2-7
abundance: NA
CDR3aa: CASSGQGVGQYF
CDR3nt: TGTGCCAGCAGCGGACAGGGCGTAGGGCAGTACTTC

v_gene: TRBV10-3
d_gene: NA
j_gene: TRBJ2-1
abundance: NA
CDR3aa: CAISLLDSPPYNEQFF
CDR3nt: TGTGCCATCAGCCTACTAGATTCCCCACCCTACAATGAGCAGTTCTTC

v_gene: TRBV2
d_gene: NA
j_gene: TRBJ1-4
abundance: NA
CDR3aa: CASSLWTDNEKLFF
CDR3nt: TGTGCCAGCAGCCTCTGGACTGATAATGAAAAACTGTTTTTT

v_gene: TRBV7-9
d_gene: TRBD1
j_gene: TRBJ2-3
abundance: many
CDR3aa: CASSNGQGVTDTQYF
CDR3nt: TGTGCCAGCAGCAACGGACAGGGGGTAACAGATACGCAGTATTTT

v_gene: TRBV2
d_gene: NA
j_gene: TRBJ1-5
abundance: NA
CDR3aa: CASNPGQYNQPQHF
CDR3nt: TGTGCCAGCAACCCCGGACAGTACAATCAGCCCCAGCATTTT

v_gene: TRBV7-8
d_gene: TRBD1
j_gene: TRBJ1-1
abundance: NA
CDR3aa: CASSLEDRGRLAFF
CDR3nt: TGTGCCAGCAGCTTGGAGGACAGGGGAAGGTTGGCTTTCTTT

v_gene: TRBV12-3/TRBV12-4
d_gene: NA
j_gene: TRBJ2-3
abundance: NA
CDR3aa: CASRLSSEQYF
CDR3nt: TGTGCCAGCAGGCTTAGCAGTGAGCAGTATTTT

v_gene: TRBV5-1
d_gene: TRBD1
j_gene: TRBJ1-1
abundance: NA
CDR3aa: CASSPTGITEAFF
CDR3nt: TGCGCCAGCAGCCCGACAGGGATCACTGAAGCTTTCTTT

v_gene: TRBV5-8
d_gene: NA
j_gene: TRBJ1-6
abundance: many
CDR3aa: CTSRDPDTQGTYNSPLHF
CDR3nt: TGTACCAGCAGGGACCCCGACACTCAAGGGACCTATAATTCACCCCTCCACTTT

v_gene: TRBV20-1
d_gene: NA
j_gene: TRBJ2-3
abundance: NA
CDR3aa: CSARDTGDTQYF
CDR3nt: TGCAGTGCTAGAGATACGGGAGATACGCAGTATTTT

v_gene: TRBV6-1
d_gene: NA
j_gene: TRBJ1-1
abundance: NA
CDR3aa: CASSQPGENTEAFF
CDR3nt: TGTGCCAGCAGCCAACCTGGGGAGAACACTGAAGCTTTCTTT

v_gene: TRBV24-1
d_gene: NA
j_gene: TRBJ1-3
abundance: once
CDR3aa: CATPPLKGNTIYF
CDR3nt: TGTGCCACCCCCCCCCTCAAGGGAAACACCATATATTTT

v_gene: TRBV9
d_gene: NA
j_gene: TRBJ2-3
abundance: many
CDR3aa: CASSGYTDTQYF
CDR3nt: TGTGCCAGCAGCGGGTACACAGATACGCAGTATTTT